The sequence of this T cell receptor (beta chain) was determined in a study of T cells in Graves' hyperthyroidism and ophthalmopathy. General study results and limits: Most thyroid clonotypes that were expanded above 0.001 also turned up in blood. In the analysis, a 13 V-J model separated ophthalmopathy from stable hyperthyroidism. Progression to ophthalmopathy was predicted a median of about six months early.

With V trimmed by 6 bases and J by 3 bases, 8 bases remained unmatched. This CDR3 region has 15 residues. Germline loops: CDR1 ENHRY, CDR2 SYGVKD. Uncontrolled infection, other autoimmune disease, pregnancy or lactation excluded patients. The CDR3 regions of TCR beta were amplified from RNA transcripts. First-round RT-PCR with HTBI primers amplified the TCR CDR3 region. Using its own MiXCR run on the multiplex PCR reads, TCRdb lists one record per CDR3 protein. The data contain 500,000 to 650,000 distinct CDR3 sequences, approximately 48% of them singletons. A note on this clonotype: What it binds is not known.

The specimen sequenced was peripheral blood or thyroid tissue (not recorded which). The gene calls are TRBV10-3 and TRBJ1-5; 7 bases agree with TRBD1. This receptor was obtained from an adult woman with Graves' disease, either hyperthyroidism or ophthalmopathy (not recorded which). The CDR3 sequence: CAISPDRPNNQPQHF. DNA of the CDR3: TGTGCCATCAGCCCGGACAGGCCCAACAATCAGCCCCAGCATTTT.